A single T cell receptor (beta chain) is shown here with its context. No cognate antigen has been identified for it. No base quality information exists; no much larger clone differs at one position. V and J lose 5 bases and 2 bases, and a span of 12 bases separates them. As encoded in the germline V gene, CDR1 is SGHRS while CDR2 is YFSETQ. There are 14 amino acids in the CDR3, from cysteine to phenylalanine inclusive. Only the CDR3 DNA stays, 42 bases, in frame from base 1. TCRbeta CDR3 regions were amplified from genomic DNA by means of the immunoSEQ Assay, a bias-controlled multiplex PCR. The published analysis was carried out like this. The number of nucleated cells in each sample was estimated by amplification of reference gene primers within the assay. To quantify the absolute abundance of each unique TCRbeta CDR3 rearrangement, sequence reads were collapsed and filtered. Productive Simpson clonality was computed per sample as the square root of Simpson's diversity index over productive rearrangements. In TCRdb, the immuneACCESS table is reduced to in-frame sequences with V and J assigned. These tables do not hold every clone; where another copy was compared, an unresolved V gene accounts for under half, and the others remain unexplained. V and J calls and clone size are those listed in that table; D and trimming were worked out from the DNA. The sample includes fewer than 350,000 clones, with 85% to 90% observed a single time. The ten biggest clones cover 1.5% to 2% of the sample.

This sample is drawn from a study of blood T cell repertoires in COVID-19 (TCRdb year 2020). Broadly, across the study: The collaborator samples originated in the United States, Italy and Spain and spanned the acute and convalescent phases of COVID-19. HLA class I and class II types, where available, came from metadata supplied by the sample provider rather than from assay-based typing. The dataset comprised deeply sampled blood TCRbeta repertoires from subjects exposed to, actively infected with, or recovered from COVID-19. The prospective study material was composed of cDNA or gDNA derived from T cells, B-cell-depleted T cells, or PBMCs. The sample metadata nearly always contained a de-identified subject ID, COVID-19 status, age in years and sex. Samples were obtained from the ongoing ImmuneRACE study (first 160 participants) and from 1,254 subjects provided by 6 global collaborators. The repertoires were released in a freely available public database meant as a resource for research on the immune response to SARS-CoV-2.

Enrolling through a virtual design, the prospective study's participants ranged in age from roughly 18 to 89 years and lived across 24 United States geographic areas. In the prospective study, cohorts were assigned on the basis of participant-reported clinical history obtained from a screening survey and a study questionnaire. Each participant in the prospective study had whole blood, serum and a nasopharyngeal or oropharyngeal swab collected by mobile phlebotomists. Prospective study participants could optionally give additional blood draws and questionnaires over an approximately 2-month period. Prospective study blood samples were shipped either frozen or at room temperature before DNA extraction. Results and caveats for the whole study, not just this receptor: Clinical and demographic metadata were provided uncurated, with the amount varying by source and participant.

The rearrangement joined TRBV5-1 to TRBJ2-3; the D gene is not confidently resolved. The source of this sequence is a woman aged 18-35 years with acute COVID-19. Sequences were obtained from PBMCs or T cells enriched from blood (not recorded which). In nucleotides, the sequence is TGCGCCAGCAGAAGTCAGGCCTACACAGATACGCAGTATTTT. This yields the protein CASRSQAYTDTQYF.